This T cell receptor (beta chain) was sequenced for a study of blood T cell repertoires in COVID-19. As for the study in general: The United States, Italy and Spain supplied acute and convalescent COVID-19 samples. Sample material is recorded as cDNA or gDNA derived from T cells, B-cell-depleted T cells, or PBMCs.

The V end lost 6 bases, the J end lost 5 bases, and 17 bases lay between the germline ends. CDR3 length equals 15 residues. In germline, CDR1 is LNHDA, CDR2 SQIVND (reference sequence). In the authors' workflow: Amplified reference gene primers provided the basis for estimating nucleated cell counts. The assay was immunoSEQ multiplex PCR, and TCRdb's table has in-frame clones only and misses some. Clone size and the V and J calls come from that table; the DNA yielded D and trimming. The profile shows more than 65,000 clones, 91% of them singletons. The TCR was taken from a human donor in a cohort sampled during active COVID-19. Sequencing was carried out using peripheral blood. This chain links TRBV19 with TRBJ1-5; weak D call: TRBD1 (5 bases). The CDR3 bases are TGTGCCAGTAGAGGCGGGGCAGGGACCGATCAGCCCCAGCATTTT. Its protein product is CASRGGAGTDQPQHF.